This T cell receptor beta chain was retrieved from a study of cytomegalovirus exposure and HLA in healthy donors. Although they were nominally healthy when sampled, donors likely had unrecorded immune exposures. A word on this clone: Its matching antigen is unknown.

Study-wide results and limits: Rarity held for most TCR sequences, but there were some public TCRs that occurred in many donors. One later analysis reportedly identified an Asian-associated ancestry cluster that showed fewer N-insertions than the roughly 600-donor mean.

Primers: 60 Vbeta forward and 13 Jbeta reverse. Repertoires were generated with immunoSEQ multiplex PCR, while TCRdb's copy carries only in-frame clones and drops some. The sample carries about 180,000 clones, around four fifths recorded once. The TCR sequence derives from a woman in her fifties or sixties in good health and CMV-seropositive. Material: PBMCs.

In DNA form, the CDR3 reads TGTGCCAGCTCAGAGAGCGACGGTGATTACGAGCAGTACTTC. It translates to CASSESDGDYEQYF. The chain combines TRBV18 with TRBJ2-7; no clear D gene. CDR1 is KGHSH, CDR2 LQKENI, per germline. V was cut by 5 bases and J by 4 bases, with 15 bases left in between. The CDR3 spans 14 residues.